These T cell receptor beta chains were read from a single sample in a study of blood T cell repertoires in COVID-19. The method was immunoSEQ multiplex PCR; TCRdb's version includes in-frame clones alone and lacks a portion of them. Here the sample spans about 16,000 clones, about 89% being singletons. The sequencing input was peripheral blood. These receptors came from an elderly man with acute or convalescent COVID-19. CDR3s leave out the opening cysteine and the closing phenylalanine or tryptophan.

ASSERGLAVTDTQY	TRBJ2-3	TRBV9	14
ASNRNTGELF	TRBJ2-2	TRBV12-3/TRBV12-4	10
AWETGVDTEAF	TRBJ1-1	TRBV30	11
ASRLTGPGELF	TRBJ2-2	TRBV6-5	11
ASSYGSEGQPQH	TRBJ1-5	TRBV6-2/TRBV6-3	12
ASSQDLNRGSTEAF	TRBJ1-1	TRBV3-1/TRBV3-2	14
ASSLDSTSQETQY	TRBJ2-5	TRBV7-2	13
ASSFPGTGVEKLF	TRBJ1-4	TRBV7-9	13
ASGTGLYSPLH	TRBJ1-6	TRBV19	11
ASSLVSPAVEAF	TRBJ1-1	TRBV7-9	12
ASSLSGVHEQY	TRBJ2-7	TRBV5-4	11
ASSPSHLSSYNEQF	TRBJ2-1	TRBV27	14
ASSPPGTGRDEQY	TRBJ2-7	TRBV18	13
SVVPGAETQY	TRBJ2-5	TRBV29-1	10
ASSLAQGTEAF	TRBJ1-1	TRBV7-2	11
ASSPAGGAYEQY	TRBJ2-7	TRBV19	12
ASSTSAEASSYNEQF	TRBJ2-1	TRBV27	15
ASRRQINQPQH	TRBJ1-5	TRBV2	11
ASSQASTELYGYT	TRBJ1-2	TRBV4-1	13
ASSATDGKTGELF	TRBJ2-2	TRBV10-1	13
ASSSLPALAGGRETQY	TRBJ2-5	TRBV5-1	16
AWVRSPYEQY	TRBJ2-7	TRBV30	10